Presented here are 18 T cell receptor beta chains from one specimen sequenced in a study of control samples from healthy donors and cancer patients. Clones were sequenced by immunoSEQ multiplex PCR, and TCRdb holds only the in-frame ones, with some missing. Of about 110,000 clones in the sample, roughly nine tenths were seen once. Sequencing was carried out using blood. Every receptor here comes from a human donor in good health. The donor label of this sample is uncertain.

This clone has just one count. V and J are TRBV27 and TRBJ1-2; D perhaps matches TRBD1 (5 bases). Trimming cost V 3 bases and J 5 bases, with 10 bases left between them. Germline V gives CDR1 MNHEY, CDR2 SMNVEV (reference sequence). The CDR3 runs to 13 residues. The CDR3 is CASSLGQSYGYTF. The CDR3 DNA is TGTGCCAGCAGTTTGGGGCAAAGTTATGGCTACACCTTC.

The rearrangement uses TRBV5-1 and TRBJ1-2; D remains ambiguous. With 2 bases removed from V and 4 bases from J, the gap between germline ends came to 12 bases. Germline CDR1 is SGHRS and CDR2 is YFSETQ. There are 14 residues in the CDR3. For the CDR3, the DNA is TGCGCCAGCAGCTTTGGTGGTGGGGTCTATGGCTACACCTTC. This translates into CASSFGGGVYGYTF.

The chain employs TRBV27 and TRBJ2-2, with D hard to call. Germline CDR1 MNHEY, CDR2 SMNVEV (reference sequence). The V end was cut by 5 bases, the J end by 5 bases, with 3 bases between. The CDR3 consists of 11 residues. The CDR3: CASSRTGELFF. CDR3 bases: TGTGCCAGCAGTAGAACCGGGGAGCTGTTTTTT.

The genes are TRBV18 and TRBJ1-5; perhaps TRBD1 as D (5 bases). Germline V lookup: CDR1 KGHSH, CDR2 LQKENI. The CDR3 spans 14 residues. Trimming shortened V by 5 bases and J by 6 bases, and 14 bases separated the two germline ends. The CDR3 protein is CASSGEQAVQPQHF. CDR3 nucleotide sequence: TGTGCCAGCTCAGGGGAACAGGCAGTTCAGCCCCAGCATTTT.

The rearrangement joins TRBV5-4 to TRBJ2-3; TRBD2 aligns across 10 bases. Germline assignment: CDR1 SGHNT and CDR2 YYREEE (reference sequence). The CDR3 covers 18 residues. V lost 4 bases and J lost 5; bases outside the gene matches: 16. The CDR3 loop reads CASSRGSSGGSSVDTQYF. DNA for the CDR3: TGTGCCAGCAGCCGGGGGTCTAGCGGGGGTTCCTCGGTAGATACGCAGTATTTT.

The genes are TRBV5-4 and TRBJ1-3; TRBD1 might be the D (5 bases). The germline V gene has CDR1 SGHNT and CDR2 YYREEE (reference sequence). V lost 0 bases and J lost 4, with 14 bases in between. This CDR3 region has 16 residues. CDR3 region: CASSLEATARGNTIYF. DNA for the CDR3: TGTGCCAGCAGCTTGGAGGCGACAGCGAGGGGAAACACCATATATTTT.

This chain connects TRBV7-2 to TRBJ2-3; D is perhaps TRBD1 or TRBD2 (5 bases each). CDR3 length equals 16 residues. Germline V CDR1 and CDR2: SGHTA, FQGNSA. V was trimmed by 0 bases and J by 0 bases, leaving 10 bases between them. CDR3 protein: CASSLAGTLSTDTQYF. CDR3 sequence (DNA): TGTGCCAGCAGCTTAGCGGGGACCCTTAGCACAGATACGCAGTATTTT.

V usage is TRBV5-1 and J usage is TRBJ1-6, with D unresolved. The CDR3 spans 14 residues. Germline V gives CDR1 SGHRS, CDR2 YFSETQ. V was cut by 5 bases and J by 7 bases, with 13 bases left in between. The CDR3 coding sequence is TGCGCCAGCAGGGATGATGGAGGGAATTCACCCCTCCACTTT. Protein product: CASRDDGGNSPLHF. The whole variable domain, remainder taken from reference TRBV5-1 and TRBJ1-6, is KAGVTQTPRYLIKTRGQQVTLSCSPISGHRSVSWYQQTPGQGLQFLFEYFSETQRNKGNFPGRFSGRQFSNSRSEMNVSTLELGDSALYLCASRDDGGNSPLHFGNGTRLTVT.

This clone appeared a few times. The chain joins TRBV6-2 or TRBV6-3 to TRBJ2-7, with 10 bases aligning to TRBD1. Germline CDR1 and CDR2: MNHEY and SVGEGT. This CDR3 spans 14 amino acids. The V and J ends lost 4 bases and 2 bases, in that order; junction bases with no gene match: 2. The CDR3 loop reads CASSWGTGAYEQYF. For the CDR3, the DNA is TGTGCCAGCAGTTGGGGGACAGGGGCCTACGAGCAGTACTTC.

This clone occurred once. This chain links TRBV11-2 with TRBJ2-2; D gene uncertain. Trimming pared 5 bases from V and 5 bases from J, leaving 9 bases between. The CDR3 has 13 residues. CDR1 SGHAT and CDR2 FQNNGV come from the germline V gene. CDR3 protein: CASSLDATGELFF. The CDR3 DNA reads TGTGCCAGCAGCCTGGACGCTACCGGGGAGCTGTTTTTT.

CDR3 sequence reads: CASSIVGPYSNQPQHF. The CDR3 DNA reads TGTGCCAGTAGTATAGTAGGTCCTTATAGCAATCAGCCCCAGCATTTT. The chain couples TRBV19 to TRBJ1-5; D gene ambiguous. Germline CDR1 LNHDA, CDR2 SQIVND (reference sequence). The length of the CDR3 is 16 residues. Between the trimmed V and J ends, which lost 1 base and 0 bases, there was a span of 10 bases.

This clone occurred once. The CDR3 sequence: CASSVGADVETQYF. The CDR3 nucleotides read TGTGCCAGCAGCGTGGGAGCCGACGTAGAGACCCAGTACTTC. The J gene is TRBJ2-5, the V gene TRBV9; perhaps TRBD2 as D (5 bases). The CDR3 contains 14 residues. V shed 2 bases and J shed 4 bases, with 12 bases lying between them. Germline V gene lookup returns CDR1 SGDLS and CDR2 YYNGEE. Together with reference TRBV9 and TRBJ2-5, the CDR3 gives the full variable domain: DSGVTQTPKHLITATGQRVTLRCSPRSGDLSVYWYQQSLDQGLQFLIQYYNGEERAKGNILERFSAQQFPDLHSELNLSSLELGDSALYFCASSVGADVETQYFGPGTRLLVL.

The chain couples TRBV19 to TRBJ1-1; no clear D gene. Trimming stripped 8 bases from V and 3 bases from J, with 16 bases between. This CDR3 spans 14 amino acids. From germline, CDR1 is LNHDA and CDR2 SQIVND (reference sequence). The CDR3 region has the DNA TGTGCCAGTCTAAGGACCTCGAAGGACACTGAAGCTTTCTTT. Translation gives CASLRTSKDTEAFF.

The chain has TRBV7-9 and TRBJ2-3; possibly TRBD2 for D (6 bases). From germline, CDR1 is SEHNR and CDR2 FQNEAQ (reference sequence). V was trimmed by 5 bases and J by 4 bases, leaving 13 bases between them. This CDR3 is built from 14 residues. CDR3 region: CASSQRASPDTQYF. For the CDR3, the DNA is TGTGCCAGCAGCCAGCGGGCCTCACCAGATACGCAGTATTTT.

V usage is TRBV9 and J usage is TRBJ2-2, with D hard to call. V lost 4 bases and J 4 bases, leaving 11 bases between the germline ends. The CDR3 is 14 residues long. The germline V gene encodes CDR1 SGDLS and CDR2 YYNGEE. DNA for the CDR3: TGTGCCAGCAGCCTAGACCCGGCCACCGGGGAGCTGTTTTTT. Amino acid sequence: CASSLDPATGELFF.

This clone was observed a handful of times. The V gene is TRBV6-1, the J gene TRBJ1-5; D possibly corresponds to TRBD1 (5 bases). V lost 1 base and J lost 0, with 7 bases in between. The CDR3 runs to 15 residues. The germline V gene has CDR1 MNHNS and CDR2 SASEGT. CDR3 amino acids: CASSEGTSSNQPQHF. The CDR3 nucleotides are TGTGCCAGCAGTGAAGGGACAAGTAGCAATCAGCCCCAGCATTTT.

The chain is built from TRBV30 and TRBJ2-5, with 7 bases identical to TRBD1. Per the germline V gene, CDR1 is GTSNPN and CDR2 is SVGIG (reference sequence). CDR3 size: 14 residues. V was clipped by 3 bases and J by 5 bases; unmatched bases: 9. CDR3 sequence: CAWRSAGGGETQYF. The CDR3 DNA follows: TGTGCCTGGAGATCGGCAGGGGGTGGCGAGACCCAGTACTTC.

The CDR3 bases are TGTGCCAGCAGTTTTGGGGGGATCACTGAAGCTTTCTTT. This encodes CASSFGGITEAFF. The chain links TRBV12-3 or TRBV12-4 to TRBJ1-1; D may be TRBD1 (5 bases). V shed 3 bases and J shed 4 bases, with 9 bases lying between them. The CDR3 is 13 amino acids.